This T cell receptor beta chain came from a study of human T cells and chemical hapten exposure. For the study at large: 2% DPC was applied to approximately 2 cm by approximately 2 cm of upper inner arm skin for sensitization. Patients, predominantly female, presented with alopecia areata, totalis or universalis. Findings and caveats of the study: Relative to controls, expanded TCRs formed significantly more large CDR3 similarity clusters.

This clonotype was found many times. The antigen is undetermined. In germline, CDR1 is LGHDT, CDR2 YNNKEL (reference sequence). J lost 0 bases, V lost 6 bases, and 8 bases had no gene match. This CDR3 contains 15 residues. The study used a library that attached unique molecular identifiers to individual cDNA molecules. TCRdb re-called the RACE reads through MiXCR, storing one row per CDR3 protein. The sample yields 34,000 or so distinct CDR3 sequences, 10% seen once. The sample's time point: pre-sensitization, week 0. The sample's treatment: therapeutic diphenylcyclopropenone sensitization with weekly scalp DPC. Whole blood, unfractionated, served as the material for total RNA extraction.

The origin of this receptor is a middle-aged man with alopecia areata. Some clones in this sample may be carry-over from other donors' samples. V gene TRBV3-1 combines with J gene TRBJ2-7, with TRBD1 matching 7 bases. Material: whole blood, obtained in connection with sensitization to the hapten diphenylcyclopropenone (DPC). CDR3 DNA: TGTGCCAGCAGGAGCAGGGACAGTAGCTCCTACGAGCAGTACTTC. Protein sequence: CASRSRDSSSYEQYF.